The rows below give T cell receptor beta chains drawn from one sample of a study of blood T cell repertoires in COVID-19. Generated by immunoSEQ multiplex PCR, the TCRdb table keeps only in-frame clones and is missing some. Among about 31,000 clones listed, around 90% were seen once. Sequences were obtained from peripheral blood. Every receptor here comes from a man aged 60-69 years with COVID-19, enrolled during active disease. CDR3s include the opening cysteine and the closing phenylalanine or tryptophan. The order of the fields is V gene, D gene, J gene, clone size, CDR3 DNA, CDR3 protein. The D gene is left open where the match is weak. Clone size, where shown, is once, few, many, or a class for clones that have expanded.

>TRBV30|TRBD2|TRBJ2-1|.
TGTGCCTGGACTATAGCGGGTTACAATGAGCAGTTCTTC
CAWTIAGYNEQFF
>TRBV28|TRBD1|TRBJ1-6|.
TGTGCCAGCACCCAACTGGACAGGGTGAGATCACCCCTCCACTTT
CASTQLDRVRSPLHF
>TRBV19|TRBD1|TRBJ2-6|.
TGTGCCAGTAGTTGGGCCGGGACAGGGTCCTTTAGTCCCAACGTCCTGACTTTC
CASSWAGTGSFSPNVLTF
>TRBV7-9|.|TRBJ2-7|.
TGTGCCAGCAGCCAAGGGCATGGCGGAGGCTACGAGCAGTACTTC
CASSQGHGGGYEQYF
>TRBV15|.|TRBJ1-5|.
TGTGCCACCAGCAGGAGCACAGAGAATCAGCCCCAGCATTTT
CATSRSTENQPQHF
>TRBV6-2/TRBV6-3|.|TRBJ2-2|.
TGTGCCAGCAGCGTTCGGGGTTGGGCCGGGGAGCTGTTTTTT
CASSVRGWAGELFF
>TRBV19|TRBD2|TRBJ2-1|.
TGTGCCAGTAGTATCCCGGGACTAGGGTCCTACAATGAGCAGTTCTTC
CASSIPGLGSYNEQFF
>TRBV19|.|TRBJ1-1|.
TGTGCCAGTAGTATAGGGGAGGGACGCCATGAAGCTTTCTTT
CASSIGEGRHEAFF
>TRBV4-2|TRBD2|TRBJ2-3|.
TGTGCCAGCAGCCAAGATCCACTAGCGGGAGGGGTAGATACGCAGTATTTT
CASSQDPLAGGVDTQYF
>TRBV5-1|TRBD2|TRBJ2-3|.
TGCGCCAGCAGCCTAAGCGGAACTAGCGGGAGGCACACAGATACGCAGTATTTT
CASSLSGTSGRHTDTQYF
>TRBV6-5|TRBD1|TRBJ1-1|few
TGTGCCAGCAGTTACTCAGGACAGGGATCTGAAGCTTTCTTT
CASSYSGQGSEAFF
>TRBV7-3|.|TRBJ1-1|.
TGTGCCAGCAGCTTAAACCCGGGGAACACTGAAGCTTTCTTT
CASSLNPGNTEAFF
>TRBV30|TRBD2|TRBJ2-1|.
TGTGCCTGGAGTCAAAACGTATTAGCGGGAGCTGAGCAGTTCTTC
CAWSQNVLAGAEQFF
>TRBV6-5|TRBD2|TRBJ2-1|.
TGTGCCAGCAGTTACTCCGGCGGGAGTTCCTACAATGAGCAGTTCTTC
CASSYSGGSSYNEQFF
>TRBV6-5|TRBD2|TRBJ2-7|.
TGTGCCAGCAGTTACAAGGCGGGAGGGAGTTACGAGCAGTACTTC
CASSYKAGGSYEQYF
>TRBV21-1|.|TRBJ2-1|.
TGTGCCAGCAGCAGACCTAGTGGCGCGGAGTTCTTC
CASSRPSGAEFF
>TRBV6-5|.|TRBJ1-5|.
TGTGCCAGCAGCAGGGGTAGCAATCAGCCCCAGCATTTT
CASSRGSNQPQHF
>TRBV27|TRBD1|TRBJ1-2|.
TGTGCCAGCAACCCCAGACAGGGGGCACTTTATGGCTACACCTTC
CASNPRQGALYGYTF
>TRBV5-6|.|TRBJ1-1|.
TGTGCCAGCAGCTCGCCCCGGGGAGTCACTGAAGCTTTCTTT
CASSSPRGVTEAFF
>TRBV27|TRBD1|TRBJ1-6|.
TGTGCCAGCAGGCAGCTGCCCCAGGGGGATAATTCACCCCTCCACTTT
CASRQLPQGDNSPLHF
>TRBV5-1|.|TRBJ2-1|.
TGCGCCAGCAGCTTGAGGGCTGCGGGCCATACGATTAATGAGCAGTTCTTC
CASSLRAAGHTINEQFF
>TRBV28|TRBD2|TRBJ2-1|.
TGTGCCAGCAGTCTTGGGACTAGCTTAGACAATGAGCAGTTCTTC
CASSLGTSLDNEQFF
>TRBV6-5|TRBD1|TRBJ1-2|.
TGTGCCAGCAGGCCGGGACAGGGGTTTGGCTACACCTTC
CASRPGQGFGYTF
>TRBV5-4|.|TRBJ2-1|.
TGTGCCAGCAGCTCTGGAGAGGGTTTCAATGAGCAGTTCTTC
CASSSGEGFNEQFF
>TRBV5-5|.|TRBJ2-3|.
TGTGCCAGCAACCCGGGACACGGCACAGATACGCAGTATTTT
CASNPGHGTDTQYF
>TRBV6-5|TRBD1|TRBJ1-1|.
TGTGCCAGCGAACAGGGGAGCGTAACTGAAGCTTTCTTT
CASEQGSVTEAFF